What follows describes a single T cell receptor (beta chain). The table came from immunoSEQ multiplex PCR; TCRdb's copy has only in-frame clones and leaves some out. This table holds 90,000 to 110,000 clones, approximately 90% found once. The sample comes from a study of T cell responses to AZD1222 COVID-19 vaccine. Trimming pared 0 bases from V and 2 bases from J, leaving 17 bases between. Looked up from germline, CDR1 is GTSNPN and CDR2 is SVGIG (reference sequence). The CDR3 runs 17 residues. The sequenced sample was peripheral blood, obtained on day 0 of AZD1222 vaccination. The sequence derives from an adult in good health. V gene TRBV30 combines with J gene TRBJ1-5; no clear D gene. The CDR3 bases are TGTGCCTGGAGTGTACTGAGTCCGGACCGGGGCAATCAGCCCCAGCATTTT. As protein: CAWSVLSPDRGNQPQHF.